The 9 T cell receptor beta chains reported below all come from one sample, sequenced in a study of blood T cell repertoires in COVID-19. Libraries were prepared by immunoSEQ multiplex PCR; TCRdb keeps only in-frame clonotypes and omits some of them. The sample has a few hundred thousand clones, approximately 90% seen once. Material for sequencing was PBMCs or T cells enriched from blood (not recorded which). These receptors were taken from a woman aged 40 to 55 who had been exposed to COVID-19.

The chain has TRBV21-1 and TRBJ1-5; TRBD1, the table's D call, lacks a check against the DNA. TRBV21-1 counts as a pseudogene. The length of the CDR3 is 18 residues. Written as DNA, the CDR3 is TGTGCCAGCAGCACCTATGACACCAACAATGATAGCAATCAGCCCCAGCATTTT. Translation gives CASSTYDTNNDSNQPQHF.

The genes are TRBV15 and TRBJ1-4; weak D call: TRBD1 (6 bases). There are 19 residues in the CDR3. Per the germline V gene, CDR1 is LNHNV and CDR2 is YYDKDF (reference sequence). V was trimmed by 5 bases and J by 5 bases, leaving 27 bases between them. DNA of the CDR3: TGTGCCACCAGCCTCGCCCCCCGGGACAAATTTCTCCTAAATGAAAAACTGTTTTTT. As protein: CATSLAPRDKFLLNEKLFF.

The chain has TRBV24-1 and TRBJ1-2; D uncertain. Trimming stripped 6 bases from V and 6 bases from J, with 13 bases between. The CDR3 is 13 amino acids. Germline V gene lookup returns CDR1 KGHDR and CDR2 SFDVKD. In DNA, the CDR3 is TGTGCCACCAGTACGAGGGATAGAGATGGCTACACCTTC. Its translation: CATSTRDRDGYTF.

This sequence joins TRBV19 and TRBJ2-5, with 9 bases identical to TRBD1. The CDR3 is 13 amino acids. The trim removed 8 bases at V and 4 bases at J, leaving 5 bases unmatched. In germline, CDR1 is LNHDA, CDR2 SQIVND (reference sequence). The CDR3, as DNA: TGTGCCAGTGCCGGGACAGGGCGAGAGACCCAGTACTTC. Protein product: CASAGTGRETQYF.

In DNA form, the CDR3 reads TGTGCCAGCAGCCCGTCTCGACAGGGGGTAAATATGGTGAGAACTGAAGCTTTCTTT. It is translated as CASSPSRQGVNMVRTEAFF. V gene TRBV9 combines with J gene TRBJ1-1; 9 bases fit TRBD1. V lost 4 bases and J lost 5; bases outside the gene matches: 21. The CDR3 totals 19 residues. Germline V gene sequence: CDR1 SGDLS, CDR2 YYNGEE.

This clone was counted a single time. The gene calls are TRBV10-3 and TRBJ1-1, with D unresolved. The CDR3 is 13 residues long. V was trimmed by 6 bases and J by 5 bases, leaving 13 bases between them. Germline CDR1 and CDR2: ENHRY and SYGVKD. In DNA, the CDR3 is TGTGCCATCAGCGGGGTTCTGGGGACTGAAGCTTTCTTT. It is translated as CAISGVLGTEAFF.

This clone occurred a few times. The rearrangement joins TRBV4-2 to TRBJ2-1; D not certain. Trimming cost V 0 bases and J 0 bases, with 15 bases left between them. The CDR3 has 18 residues. Germline CDR1 is LGHNA and CDR2 is YNFKEQ. The CDR3 DNA reads TGTGCCAGCAGCCAAGATATCCCCGCTTCCAGCTCCTACAATGAGCAGTTCTTC. It encodes CASSQDIPASSSYNEQFF.

A note on this clone: Other DNA sequences in the same sample also yield this CDR3. The genes are TRBV5-1 and TRBJ1-1; 7 bases are shared with TRBD1. The CDR3 covers 12 residues. J was trimmed by 8 bases and V by 0 bases; bases with no gene match: 1. Germline V gene data show CDR1 as SGHRS and CDR2 as YFSETQ. The CDR3 coding sequence is TGCGCCAGCAGCTTGGACAGGGGAGAAGCTTTCTTT. Translated: CASSLDRGEAFF.

The rearrangement uses TRBV9 and TRBJ1-1, with TRBD1 matching over 10 bases. Looked up from germline, CDR1 is SGDLS and CDR2 is YYNGEE. Germline trimming cut 3 bases from V and 2 bases from J; bases unmatched to any gene: 7. The CDR3 is 16 residues long. The DNA of the CDR3 is TGTGCCAGCAGCGCAATCCGGGACAGGGGAAACACTGAAGCTTTCTTT. Its protein is CASSAIRDRGNTEAFF.